This T cell receptor beta chain is from a study of T cell responses to AZD1222 COVID-19 vaccine. Whole-study results and caveats: In all cases, repertoires were sampled only after the peak T cell response. Reports indicate that nearly half of spike-specific TCRs are directed at unmutated variant regions. Two AZD1222 administrations were followed by greater Spike-specific TCR breadth and depth.

Method: immunoSEQ multiplex PCR; TCRdb's copy keeps in-frame clones and lacks some. The table has about 86,000 clones, over 85% seen once; the top ten hold 2% to 2.5%. About this clone: Its cognate antigen is unknown.

This CDR3 is 14 amino acids long. Between the trimmed V and J ends, which lost 6 bases and 8 bases, there was a span of 14 bases. Germline V CDR1 and CDR2: KGHSH, LQKENI. The rearrangement links TRBV18 to TRBJ1-6; D may be TRBD1 (5 bases). Sequencing was performed on peripheral blood, taken on day 0 of AZD1222 vaccination. The TCR originated in an adult in good health. The CDR3 loop reads CASSAGTDDSPLHF. The CDR3 DNA follows: TGTGCCAGCTCGGCCGGGACGGATGATTCACCCCTCCACTTT.